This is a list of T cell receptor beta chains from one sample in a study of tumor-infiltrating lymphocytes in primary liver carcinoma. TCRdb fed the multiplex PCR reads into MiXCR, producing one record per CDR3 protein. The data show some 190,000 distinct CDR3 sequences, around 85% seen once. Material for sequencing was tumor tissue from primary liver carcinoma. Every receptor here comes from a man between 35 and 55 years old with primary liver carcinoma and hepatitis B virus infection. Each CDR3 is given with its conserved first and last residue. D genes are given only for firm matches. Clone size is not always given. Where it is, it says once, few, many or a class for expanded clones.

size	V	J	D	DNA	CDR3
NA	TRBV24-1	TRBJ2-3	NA	TGTGCCACCAGTGATACGGACAGAAGGGGCACAGATACGCAGTTTTTT	CATSDTDRRGTDTQFF
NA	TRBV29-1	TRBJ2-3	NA	TGTAGCGTTGAGGGTATCGGGAACGCAGATACGCAGTATTTT	CSVEGIGNADTQYF
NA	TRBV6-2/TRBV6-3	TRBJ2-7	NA	TGTTCCAGCAGTTTCAACAGCTCCTACGAGCAGTACTTC	CSSSFNSSYEQYF
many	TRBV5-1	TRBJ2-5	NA	TGCGCCAGCAGCTTGTATCAGGGCCAGGAAGAGACCCAGTACTTC	CASSLYQGQEETQYF
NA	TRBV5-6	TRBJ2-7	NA	TGTGCTAGCTGCGACGCGGGGCAGCTAGTCTACGAGCAGTACTTC	CASCDAGQLVYEQYF
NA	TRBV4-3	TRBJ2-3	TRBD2	TGTGCCAGCAGCCAAGATCTTCCCTCCGGGACTAGCAGGAGAGCAGATACGCAGTATTTC	CASSQDLPSGTSRRADTQYF
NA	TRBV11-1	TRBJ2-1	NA	TGTGCTAGCAGCTTAGCGCTCGGAGGGTGGCAGTTGTTC	CASSLALGGWQLF
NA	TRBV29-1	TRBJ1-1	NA	TGTAGCGTTGGACTCGGGTGGGCCATAAACACTGAAGCTTTCTTT	CSVGLGWAINTEAFF
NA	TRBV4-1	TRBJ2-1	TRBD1	TGCGCCAGCAGCCATGAGGTCGCGACAGGGTACAATGAGCAGTTCTTC	CASSHEVATGYNEQFF
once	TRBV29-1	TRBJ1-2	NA	TGCAGCGTTGAATTATCCGCCAGCGCCTCCTATGTCTACACCTTC	CSVELSASASYVYTF
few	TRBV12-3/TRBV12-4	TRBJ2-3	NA	TGTGCCAGCAATTTAGATTCCGGCAGCGGGCGCGCACAGTATTTT	CASNLDSGSGRAQYF
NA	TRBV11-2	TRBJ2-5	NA	TGTGCCAGCAGCTTAACAGGGGCGGGAGAGATCCATTACTTC	CASSLTGAGEIHYF
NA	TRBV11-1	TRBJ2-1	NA	TGTGCCAGGAGCTTAGGCACAGCGTACAATGAGCAGTTCTTC	CARSLGTAYNEQFF
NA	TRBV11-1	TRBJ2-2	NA	TGTGCCAGCAGTTATACAGTACCTTTCTCCGGGGAGCTTTTTTTT	CASSYTVPFSGELFF
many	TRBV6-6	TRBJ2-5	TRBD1	TGTGCCAGCAGGGAAACAGGGGGAAAAGAGACCCAGTACTTC	CASRETGGKETQYF
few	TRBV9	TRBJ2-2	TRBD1	TGTGCCAGCAGCGCGACAGGGCTGAACACCGGGGAGCTGTTTTTT	CASSATGLNTGELFF
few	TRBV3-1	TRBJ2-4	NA	TGTGCCAGCAGCCAAGCTGGGCCTGGGGGGCAGTACTTT	CASSQAGPGGQYF